This TCR beta chain appears in the sequencing data of a study of shared clonotypes between healthy human individuals. This was a deep-level run. Clones were sequenced by immunoSEQ multiplex PCR, and TCRdb holds only the in-frame ones, with some missing. The table shows approximately 120,000 clones, with about 71% occurring only once. Germline-derived CDR1 and CDR2 are SEHNR and FQNEAQ (reference sequence). Between the trimmed V and J ends, which lost 3 bases and 2 bases, there was a span of 11 bases. CDR3 length: 15 residues. Sequencing was performed on memory CD8+ T cells sorted from blood. Subset defined: CD45RO+ cells pooled with CCR7-negative TemRA cells. The clonotype was recovered from a woman younger than 45 in good health. V is TRBV7-9 and J is TRBJ2-1; D possibly uses TRBD1 or TRBD2 (5 bases each). Here the CDR3 reads CASSLGVLTYNEQFF. In DNA, the CDR3 is TGTGCCAGCAGCTTGGGGGTTTTGACCTACAATGAGCAGTTCTTC.